These 5 T cell receptor beta chains share one sample of origin, sequenced in a study of human T cells and chemical hapten exposure. Each CDR3 protein is one row after TCRdb ran MiXCR on the RACE reads. The profile covers about 42,000 distinct CDR3 sequences, with roughly a tenth appearing a single time and 11% to 15% taken by the ten largest. Time point indicated: patch test 2, 6 weeks after DPC sensitization. Treatment denoted: therapeutic diphenylcyclopropenone sensitization with weekly scalp DPC. Unfractionated whole blood was the source from which total RNA was extracted. The specimen was whole blood, collected in connection with sensitization to the hapten diphenylcyclopropenone (DPC). All receptors derive from a woman under 40 with alopecia areata. Some clones in this sample may be carry-over from other donors' samples.

This clonotype showed up many times. This chain links TRBV20-1 with TRBJ1-5; D may be TRBD1 (5 bases). V gave up 6 bases and J gave up 4 bases, with 16 bases separating them. The CDR3 contains 14 residues. Per the germline V gene, CDR1 is DFQATT and CDR2 is SNEGSKA (reference sequence). This chain's CDR3 is CSASGQEINQPQHF. The CDR3 DNA sequence: TGCAGTGCATCGGGGCAGGAAATAAATCAGCCCCAGCATTTT.

This clonotype was counted many times. The chain recombines TRBV28 with TRBJ2-1, with 10 bases identical to TRBD1. The junction had 12 bases not matched to a gene; V was cut back by 6 bases and J by 7 bases. Germline V gene data show CDR1 as MDHEN and CDR2 as SYDVKM. The CDR3 is 16 residues long. CDR3 residues: CASRRLDRGFLNEQFF. CDR3 coding DNA: TGTGCCAGCAGGCGCTTGGACAGGGGGTTTTTGAATGAGCAGTTCTTC.

This clonotype was counted a single time. The J gene is TRBJ2-3, the V gene TRBV7-9, with D maybe TRBD2 (6 bases). The CDR3 is 14 amino acids. Trimming took off 4 bases at V and 4 bases at J, with 12 bases between the two ends. In germline, CDR1 is SEHNR, CDR2 FQNEAQ (reference sequence). CDR3 in amino acids: CASSSEGAADTQYF. Written as DNA, the CDR3 is TGTGCCAGCAGCTCGGAGGGAGCCGCAGATACGCAGTATTTT.

This clonotype has a handful of counts. This chain connects TRBV18 to TRBJ2-7, with TRBD1 matching 8 bases. Germline loops: CDR1 KGHSH, CDR2 LQKENI. J was trimmed by 5 bases and V by 2 bases; bases with no gene match: 11. The CDR3 consists of 16 residues. The CDR3 DNA follows: TGTGCCAGCTCACCAAGGGCGACCAGGGGGCGTGACGAGCAGTACTTC. This gives the protein CASSPRATRGRDEQYF. The variable domain in full, completed from reference TRBV18 and TRBJ2-7, reads NAGVMQNPRHLVRRRGQEARLRCSPMKGHSHVYWYRQLPEEGLKFMVYLQKENIIDESGMPKERFSAEFPKEGPSILRIQQVVRGDSAAYFCASSPRATRGRDEQYFGPGTRLTVT.

There are many counts of this clonotype. V gene TRBV20-1 combines with J gene TRBJ1-2; D ambiguous. Per the germline V gene, CDR1 is DFQATT and CDR2 is SNEGSKA (reference sequence). This CDR3 is built from 14 residues. V lost 3 bases and J 0 bases, leaving 11 bases between the germline ends. The CDR3 coding sequence is TGCAGTGCTAGCCCTACGGGAGCTAACTATGGCTACACCTTC. As protein: CSASPTGANYGYTF.